This T cell receptor beta chain was documented in a study of identical twins. A universal primer site arose from template switching, and cDNA bore unique molecular identifiers. Via MiXCR, TCRdb re-called the 5' RACE reads, giving one row per CDR3 protein. This table holds roughly 200,000 distinct CDR3 sequences, 6% to 9% found once. Another study also made use of these data, one on yellow fever vaccine responses in identical twins. That work states: Twins' T cell vaccine responses reportedly looked partly convergent, partly personalized.

The TCR comes from a woman younger than 35 in good health. The material sequenced was memory (CD45RO+) T cells sorted from blood.

CDR3 DNA sequence: TGTGCCAGCAGCTTATACCGGGAGGATACGCAGTATTTT. Translating it yields CASSLYREDTQYF. V and J are TRBV7-3 and TRBJ2-3; D perhaps matches TRBD2 (6 bases). The length of the CDR3 is 13 residues. Germline values: CDR1 SGHTA, CDR2 FQGTGA. The germline V and J ends were trimmed by 2 bases and 6 bases, with 9 bases remaining between them.